This T cell receptor (beta chain) was recovered during a study of T cells expressing NK-cell markers. TCRdb re-called the 5' RACE reads and shows each CDR3 protein once, DNA omitted. In total, the table holds some 450,000 distinct CDR3 sequences. CDR1 and CDR2 from the germline V gene are DFQATT and SNEGSKA (reference sequence). CDR3 size: 15 residues. The receptor comes from a woman aged 18-69 years in good health. Input material: blood T cells: a sorted CD56 or NKG2C T cell subset, CD4+ or CD8+ T cells, or bulk PBMC T cells (not recorded which). The V gene is TRBV20-1, the J gene TRBJ2-7; TCRdb lists TRBD2, though no DNA is available to test this call. The CDR3 sequence: CSADHGLAGDYEQYF.